One sample yielded the 17 T cell receptor beta chains listed below, sequenced in a study of spatial heterogeneity in lung cancer. Time point: blood at routine non-recurrence follow-up after resection. TCRdb redid the calling of the 5' RACE reads with MiXCR, one entry per CDR3 protein. Of 100,000 to 120,000 distinct CDR3 sequences listed, under 14% are singletons. The specimen was PBMCs, collected at follow-up. The receptors derive from a female donor with early-stage non-small cell lung cancer.

This clonotype turned up a few times. V gene TRBV5-1 combines with J gene TRBJ2-7; perhaps TRBD1 as D (6 bases). The CDR3 is 15 residues long. Germline lookup yields CDR1 SGHRS and CDR2 YFSETQ. Between the trimmed V and J ends, which lost 0 bases and 4 bases, there was a span of 14 bases. The CDR3 protein is CASSLVLDSRYEQYF. The CDR3 bases are TGCGCCAGCAGCTTGGTATTGGACAGTCGATACGAGCAGTACTTC.

This sequence joins TRBV20-1 and TRBJ2-5; no clear D. This CDR3 contains 15 residues. In germline, CDR1 is DFQATT, CDR2 SNEGSKA (reference sequence). V lost 0 bases and J 1 base, leaving 12 bases between the germline ends. The CDR3 DNA reads as TGCAGTGCTAGAGATCTGCCTGGCCTCCAAGAGACCCAGTACTTC. Translated, it gives CSARDLPGLQETQYF.

The rearrangement joins TRBV19 to TRBJ2-1; unclear D gene. Germline values: CDR1 LNHDA, CDR2 SQIVND (reference sequence). The CDR3 runs 16 residues. Trimming removed 7 bases from V and 0 bases from J, with 16 bases in between. CDR3 DNA sequence: TGTGCCAGTACTCGATCCCAGGTTTCCTCCTACAATGAGCAGTTCTTC. Its translation: CASTRSQVSSYNEQFF.

The rearrangement links TRBV6-5 to TRBJ2-2, with 12 bases identical to TRBD2. The J segment lost 4 bases and the V segment lost 5 bases, leaving 8 bases of the junction unmatched. The CDR3 spans 17 residues. From germline, CDR1 is MNHEY and CDR2 SVGAGI. The CDR3 here is CASSASGRALGTGELFF. In DNA, the CDR3 is TGTGCCAGCAGTGCTAGCGGGAGGGCCCTCGGCACCGGGGAGCTGTTTTTT.

The chain uses TRBV27 and TRBJ2-1, with 7 bases matching TRBD1. V shed 5 bases, J shed 9 bases, and the junction held 10 bases outside the gene matches. Germline V lookup: CDR1 MNHEY, CDR2 SMNVEV (reference sequence). This CDR3 is 14 amino acids long. CDR3 bases: TGTGCCAGCAGTCCATTTACAAAGGGGGCTGAGCAGTTCTTC. Protein product: CASSPFTKGAEQFF.

This clonotype came up many times. The rearrangement joins TRBV24-1 to TRBJ2-5; 9 bases are a match to TRBD1. The CDR3 totals 15 residues. Germline values: CDR1 KGHDR, CDR2 SFDVKD. V shed 3 bases and J 5 bases; nucleotides not matched to a gene: 6. The CDR3 reads CATSDRGQGSETQYF. The CDR3 DNA sequence: TGTGCCACCAGTGATCGGGGACAGGGATCGGAGACCCAGTACTTC.

This clonotype was seen many times. The chain has TRBV10-2 and TRBJ2-1; the D is unclear. V was clipped by 6 bases and J by 6 bases, with 12 bases between them. Per the germline V gene, CDR1 is WSHSY and CDR2 is SAAADI. The length of the CDR3 is 13 residues. For the CDR3, the DNA is TGCGCCAGCAGAGTTCCTGCCTCCAATGAGCAGTTCTTC. It specifies CASRVPASNEQFF.

In regard to this clonotype: The CDR3 does not close with the conserved phenylalanine or tryptophan, likely indicating a read error. The chain employs TRBV6-5 and TRBJ2-3; D might be TRBD1 (6 bases). The V and J ends lost 5 bases and 2 bases respectively, with 14 bases between them. Per the germline V gene, CDR1 is MNHEY and CDR2 is SVGAGI. CDR3 length: 15 amino acids. CDR3 sequence reads: CASSNRQDPTDTQYL. As DNA, the CDR3 is TGTGCCAGCAGTAACAGACAGGACCCCACAGATACGCAGTATTTA.

V usage is TRBV6-2 or TRBV6-3 and J usage is TRBJ1-2; 10 bases are shared with TRBD1. This CDR3 comprises 15 residues. Germline-derived CDR1 and CDR2 are MNHEY and SVGEGT. V dropped 6 bases and J dropped 4; count of bases not matched to a gene: 8. Here the CDR3 reads CASSPSGQGGYGYTF. CDR3 in DNA: TGTGCCAGCAGCCCCAGCGGACAGGGGGGCTATGGCTACACCTTC.

The chain couples TRBV27 to TRBJ2-3; weak D call: TRBD2 (6 bases). The V gene's germline CDR1 is MNHEY and CDR2 SMNVEV (reference sequence). CDR3 length: 13 amino acids. V gave up 8 bases and J gave up 4 bases, with 13 bases separating them. The CDR3 sequence: CASSRESPDTQYF. The CDR3 coding sequence is TGTGCCAGCTCCCGGGAGAGCCCAGATACGCAGTATTTT.

The chain is built from TRBV28 and TRBJ1-6; tentative D call: TRBD1 (5 bases). The CDR3 sequence is 14 residues long. Deletions cut 5 bases from V and 10 bases from J, with 15 bases between. Germline V gene sequence: CDR1 MDHEN, CDR2 SYDVKM. CDR3 residues: CASSTGARRSPLHF. The CDR3 bases are TGTGCCAGCAGTACTGGGGCGCGGCGCTCACCCCTCCACTTT.

This clonotype has just a few counts. V and J are TRBV28 and TRBJ1-1; weak D call: TRBD1 (6 bases). The CDR3 runs to 11 residues. With 11 bases removed from V and 3 bases from J, the gap between germline ends came to 10 bases. Germline-derived CDR1 and CDR2 are MDHEN and SYDVKM. CDR3 in DNA: TGTGCCGGGAGGGGGGACACTGAAGCTTTCTTT. This gives the protein CAGRGDTEAFF.

This clonotype was seen at least ten times. V is TRBV7-2 and J is TRBJ1-1; TRBD1 matches 7 bases. V trimming: 4 bases; J trimming: 4 bases; junction bases outside the gene matches: 6. CDR3 length: 14 residues. Germline lookup yields CDR1 SGHTA and CDR2 FQGNSA. The CDR3, as DNA: TGTGCCAGCAGCTCGTACAGGGGAGCCACTGAAGCTTTCTTT. This encodes CASSSYRGATEAFF.

This clonotype was observed at least ten times. The chain employs TRBV9 and TRBJ2-1; a possible D gene is TRBD2 (5 bases). CDR1 and CDR2 from the germline V gene are SGDLS and YYNGEE. The CDR3 consists of 15 residues. Trimming pared 0 bases from V and 5 bases from J, leaving 12 bases between. The CDR3 DNA sequence: TGTGCCAGCAGCGTAGTATCCGGACTTCACAATGAGCAGTTCTTC. This codes for CASSVVSGLHNEQFF.

This clonotype appeared many times. V usage is TRBV28 and J usage is TRBJ2-1; D may be TRBD2 (5 bases). This CDR3 region has 12 residues. V gave up 3 bases and J gave up 8 bases, with 8 bases separating them. The germline CDR1 and CDR2 sequences are MDHEN and SYDVKM. Here the CDR3 reads CASSLQRHEQFF. The CDR3 DNA reads as TGTGCCAGCAGTTTGCAGCGGCATGAGCAGTTCTTC.

Ten or more counts support this clonotype. The chain uses TRBV6-2 or TRBV6-3 and TRBJ2-1; TRBD2 aligns across 10 bases. Trimming at V came to 4 bases and at J to 0 bases, leaving 9 bases not matched to a gene. This CDR3 is 18 amino acids long. Germline V gives CDR1 MNHEY, CDR2 SVGEGT. The CDR3 nucleotides read TGTGCCAGCAGTTTTCCTAGCGGGGGAGGTCCCTCCTACAATGAGCAGTTCTTC. Translated, it gives CASSFPSGGGPSYNEQFF.

This chain links TRBV7-8 with TRBJ1-2; 8 bases agree with TRBD1. Germline-derived CDR1 and CDR2 are SGHVS and FQNEAQ. The ends lost 4 bases at V and 2 bases at J; junction bases unmatched: 12. The CDR3 runs 17 residues. The DNA of the CDR3 is TGTGCCAGCAGCTCCGGACAGGGCCCTTCCCCGAACTATGGCTACACCTTC. Translated: CASSSGQGPSPNYGYTF. The whole variable domain, remainder taken from reference TRBV7-8 and TRBJ1-2, is GAGVSQSPRYKVAKRGQDVALRCDPISGHVSLFWYQQALGQGPEFLTYFQNEAQLDKSGLPSDRFFAERPEGSVSTLKIQRTQQEDSAVYLCASSSGQGPSPNYGYTFGSGTRLTVV.